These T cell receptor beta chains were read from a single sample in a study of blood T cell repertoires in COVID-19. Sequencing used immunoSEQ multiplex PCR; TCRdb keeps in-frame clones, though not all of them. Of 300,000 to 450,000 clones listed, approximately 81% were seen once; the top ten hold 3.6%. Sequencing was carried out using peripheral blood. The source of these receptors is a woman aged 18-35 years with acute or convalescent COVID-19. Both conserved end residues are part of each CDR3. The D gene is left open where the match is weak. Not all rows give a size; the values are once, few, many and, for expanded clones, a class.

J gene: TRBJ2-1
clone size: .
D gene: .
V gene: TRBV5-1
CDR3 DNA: TGCGCCAGCAGCTTCGGACAGCACAATGAGCAGTTCTTC
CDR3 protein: CASSFGQHNEQFF

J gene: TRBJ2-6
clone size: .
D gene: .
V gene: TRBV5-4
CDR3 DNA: TGTGCCAGCAGCTTGGGTGGTAGGGGCGTATACTCTGGGGCCAACGTCCTGACTTTC
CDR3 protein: CASSLGGRGVYSGANVLTF

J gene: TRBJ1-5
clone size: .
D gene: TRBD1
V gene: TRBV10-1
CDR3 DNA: TGCGCCAGCAGTGCGGGGGACAGGGCCCAGCCCCAGCATTTT
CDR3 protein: CASSAGDRAQPQHF

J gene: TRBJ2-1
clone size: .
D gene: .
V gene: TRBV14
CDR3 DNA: TGTGCCAGCAGCCAAGACAGGTTTGGATCCAATGAGCAGTTCTTC
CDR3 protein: CASSQDRFGSNEQFF

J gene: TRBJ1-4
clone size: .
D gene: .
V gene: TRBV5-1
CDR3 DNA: TGCGCCAGCAGTCCCGGGGTTGCAACTAATGAAAAACTGTTTTTT
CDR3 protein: CASSPGVATNEKLFF

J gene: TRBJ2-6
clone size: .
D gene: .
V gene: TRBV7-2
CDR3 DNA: TGTGCCAGCAGCTTAGTAATAGGGGCTTACCCTGGGGCCAACGTCCTGACTTTC
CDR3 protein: CASSLVIGAYPGANVLTF

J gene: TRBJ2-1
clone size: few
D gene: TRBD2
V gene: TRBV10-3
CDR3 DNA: TGTGCCATCAGTGTCGTGCGGGAGGGCCTAGTCAATGAGCAGTTCTTC
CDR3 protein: CAISVVREGLVNEQFF

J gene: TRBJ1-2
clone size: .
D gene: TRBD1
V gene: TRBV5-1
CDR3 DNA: TGCGCCAGCAGCTTGTTCCGGGGTGGAGGACAGGGCGGCTATGGCTACACCTTC
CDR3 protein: CASSLFRGGGQGGYGYTF

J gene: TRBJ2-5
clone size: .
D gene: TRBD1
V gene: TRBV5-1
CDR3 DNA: TGCGCCAGCACGCTCCAGGGGGTACGGGAGACCCAGTACTTC
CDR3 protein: CASTLQGVRETQYF

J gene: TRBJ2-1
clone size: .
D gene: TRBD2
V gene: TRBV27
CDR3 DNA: TGTGCCAGCAGCCTGCGCGGTAGCGGGACGTACGATGAGCAGTTCTTC
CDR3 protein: CASSLRGSGTYDEQFF

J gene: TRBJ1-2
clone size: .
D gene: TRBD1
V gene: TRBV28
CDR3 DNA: TGTGCCAGCAGCTACCGGGACAGGGCATTTGTTGGCTACACCTTC
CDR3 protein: CASSYRDRAFVGYTF

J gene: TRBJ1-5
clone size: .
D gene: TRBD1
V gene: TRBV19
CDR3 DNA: TGTGCCAGTAGTGACAGGGGGTGGCAGCCCCAGCATTTT
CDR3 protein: CASSDRGWQPQHF

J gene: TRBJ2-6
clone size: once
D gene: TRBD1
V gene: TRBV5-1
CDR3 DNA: TGCGCCAGAGCGTCCTTAAATCGCCGGGACAGACACCTTCGCTCTGGGGCCAACGTCCTGACTTTC
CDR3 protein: CARASLNRRDRHLRSGANVLTF

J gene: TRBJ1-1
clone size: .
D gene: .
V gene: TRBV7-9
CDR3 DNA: TGTGCCAGCAGTCCTAAGCCGGGGGGCGTCACTGAAGCTTTCTTT
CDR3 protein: CASSPKPGGVTEAFF

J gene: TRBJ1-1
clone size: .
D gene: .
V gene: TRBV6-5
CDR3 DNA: TGTGCCACCCCTGGAGGGAACAATGAAGCTTTCTTT
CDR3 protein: CATPGGNNEAFF

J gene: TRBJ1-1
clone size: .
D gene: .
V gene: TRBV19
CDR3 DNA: TGTGCCAGTAGTATAGTAACTGAAGCTTTCTTT
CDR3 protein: CASSIVTEAFF

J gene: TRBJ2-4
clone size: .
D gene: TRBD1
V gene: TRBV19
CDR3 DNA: TGTGCCAGTACCCCGACAGGGGGCTCCAAAAACATTCAGTACTTC
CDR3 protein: CASTPTGGSKNIQYF

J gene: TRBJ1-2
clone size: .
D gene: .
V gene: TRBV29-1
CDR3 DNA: TGCAGCTGCGGGGGGTTGTTTGGCTACACCTTC
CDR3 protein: CSCGGLFGYTF

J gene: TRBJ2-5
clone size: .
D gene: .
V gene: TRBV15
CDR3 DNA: TGTGCCACCAGCAGAGATCAACTCGAGACCCAGTACTTC
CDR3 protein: CATSRDQLETQYF

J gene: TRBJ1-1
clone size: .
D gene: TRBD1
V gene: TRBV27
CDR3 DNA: TGTGCCAGCAGTTTGCCAGGGGGCAGTGAAGCTTTCTTT
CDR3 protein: CASSLPGGSEAFF

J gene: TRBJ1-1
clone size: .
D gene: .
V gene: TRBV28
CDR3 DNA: TGTGCCAGCAGTTTGTATACAGGGTTGAACACTGAAGCTTTCTTT
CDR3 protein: CASSLYTGLNTEAFF

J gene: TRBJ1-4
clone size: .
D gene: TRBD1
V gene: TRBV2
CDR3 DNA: TGTGCCAGCAGTGACGGGACAGGGGAAAAACTGTTTTTT
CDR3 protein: CASSDGTGEKLFF

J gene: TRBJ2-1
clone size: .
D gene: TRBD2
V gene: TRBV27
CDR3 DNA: TGTGCCAGCAGTTTGATGGGGGGGACCCCAAATGAGCAGTTCTTC
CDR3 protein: CASSLMGGTPNEQFF

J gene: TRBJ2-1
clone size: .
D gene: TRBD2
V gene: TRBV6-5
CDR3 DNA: TGTGCCAGCAGCTGGGGCGGGGGGGCCAATGAGCAGTTCTTC
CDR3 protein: CASSWGGGANEQFF

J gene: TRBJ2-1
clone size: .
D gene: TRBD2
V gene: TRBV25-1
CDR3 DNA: TGTGCCAGCAGTCTTAGGCGAACGGGAGGATCCACAGATGAGCAGTTCTTC
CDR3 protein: CASSLRRTGGSTDEQFF

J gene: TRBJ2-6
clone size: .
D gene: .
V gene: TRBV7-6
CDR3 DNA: TGTGCCAGCAGCTTATCCGGGAGCTCTGGGGCCAACGTCCTGACTTTC
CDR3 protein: CASSLSGSSGANVLTF

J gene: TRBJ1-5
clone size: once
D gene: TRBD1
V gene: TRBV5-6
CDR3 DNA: TGTGCCAGCAGCGTTGACAGGGCAGCCCAGCCCCAGCATTTT
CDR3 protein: CASSVDRAAQPQHF